The next 24 T cell receptor beta chains were all read from a single sample in a study of PD-L1 blockade in urothelial cancer. The time point here: pretreatment peripheral blood. Only in-frame clones appear in the TCRdb table, and some are missing; sequencing was by immunoSEQ multiplex PCR. The table records around 45,000 clones, around 81% of them present only once. This specimen consisted of PBMCs, obtained around atezolizumab (anti-PD-L1) treatment. These receptors all come from a man aged 55 to 70 with urothelial cancer.

This chain connects TRBV27 to TRBJ1-4; 9 positions agree with TRBD1. Trimming cost V 1 base and J 2 bases; bases outside gene matches: 14. This CDR3 spans 20 amino acids. CDR1 is MNHEY, CDR2 SMNVEV, per germline (reference sequence). The CDR3 loop is CASSLFRQGVFAGTNEKLFF. CDR3 DNA sequence: TGTGCCAGCAGTTTATTCCGACAGGGGGTTTTCGCCGGGACTAATGAAAAACTGTTTTTT.

This clone showed up just a few times. The chain couples TRBV19 to TRBJ2-2; 7 nucleotides agree with TRBD2. V gave up 7 bases and J gave up 6 bases; unmatched junction bases: 5. CDR3 length: 13 residues. Per the germline V gene, CDR1 is LNHDA and CDR2 is SQIVND (reference sequence). CDR3 amino acids: CASTVGGAGELFF. The CDR3 nucleotides read TGTGCCAGTACCGTGGGGGGGGCCGGGGAGCTGTTTTTT.

The V and J genes are TRBV19 and TRBJ2-7; TRBD1 agrees at 10 bases. Germline CDR1 and CDR2: LNHDA and SQIVND (reference sequence). The CDR3 spans 15 residues. With V trimmed by 6 bases and J by 4 bases, 9 bases remained unmatched. Here the CDR3 reads CASRSGQGDSYEQYF. Written as DNA, the CDR3 is TGTGCCAGTAGATCTGGACAGGGGGATTCATACGAGCAGTACTTC.

This clone was observed a few times. V and J are TRBV19 and TRBJ2-2; D ambiguous. This CDR3 has 14 residues. With 8 bases removed from V and 0 bases from J, the gap between germline ends came to 10 bases. Germline CDR1 reads LNHDA; CDR2 reads SQIVND (reference sequence). CDR3 nucleotides: TGTGCCAGTCACCCTAAAGCGAACACCGGGGAGCTGTTTTTT. This codes for CASHPKANTGELFF.

The chain recombines TRBV27 with TRBJ2-5; 7 nucleotides agree with TRBD2. The CDR3 totals 15 residues. Germline lookup yields CDR1 MNHEY and CDR2 SMNVEV (reference sequence). Trimming removed 6 bases from V and 3 bases from J; junction bases left unmatched: 10. Here the CDR3 reads CASSPQVGGKETQYF. CDR3 DNA sequence: TGTGCCAGCAGCCCCCAGGTGGGAGGGAAAGAGACCCAGTACTTC.

V gene TRBV9 combines with J gene TRBJ2-3; weak D call: TRBD1 (5 bases). Trimming took 0 bases from V and 6 from J, leaving 14 bases between them. CDR3 length: 15 residues. Germline V gene data show CDR1 as SGDLS and CDR2 as YYNGEE. The CDR3 DNA sequence: TGTGCCAGCAGCGTAGAATTCGGACAAGGGGATACGCAGTATTTT. Translated, it gives CASSVEFGQGDTQYF.

The rearrangement links TRBV19 to TRBJ2-6, with 7 bases fitting TRBD1. CDR1 is LNHDA, CDR2 SQIVND, per germline (reference sequence). This CDR3 has 15 amino acids. Losses at the gene ends were 4 bases for V and 2 bases for J; bases not matched to a gene: 2. The CDR3 bases are TGTGCCAGTAGTAATGACAGGGCTGGGGCCAACGTCCTGACTTTC. This encodes CASSNDRAGANVLTF.

The chain joins TRBV11-2 to TRBJ2-7; TRBD1 agrees at 10 bases. Germline-derived CDR1 and CDR2 are SGHAT and FQNNGV. The V and J ends lost 5 bases and 3 bases, in that order; junction bases with no gene match: 7. The CDR3 is 15 residues long. The DNA of the CDR3 is TGTGCCAGCAGCCGGGGACAGGGGCTCCACTACGAGCAGTACTTC. Its translation: CASSRGQGLHYEQYF.

The chain employs TRBV5-6 and TRBJ2-3, with TRBD1 matching over 8 bases. V shed 2 bases and J 4 bases; nucleotides not matched to a gene: 12. Germline V gene lookup returns CDR1 SGHDT and CDR2 YYEEEE. The CDR3 runs 17 residues. The CDR3 nucleotides are TGTGCCAGCAGCTTAACCTTGACAGGGGAAAGGGCAGATACGCAGTATTTT. It specifies CASSLTLTGERADTQYF.

The CDR3 DNA sequence: TGTGCCATCAGTGAGACTGGGGAGTTTCGTAATGAAAAACTGTTTTTT. Protein sequence: CAISETGEFRNEKLFF. This sequence joins TRBV10-3 and TRBJ1-4; D remains unclear. This CDR3 is 16 amino acids long. CDR1 and CDR2 from the germline V gene are ENHRY and SYGVKD. V gave up 2 bases and J gave up 4 bases, with 14 bases separating them.

This clone was detected only a few times. J is TRBJ1-1 and V is TRBV6-1; D perhaps matches TRBD1 (5 bases). The CDR3 has 13 residues. The V end lost 8 bases, the J end lost 3 bases, and 13 bases lay between the germline ends. The germline CDR1 and CDR2 sequences are MNHNS and SASEGT. CDR3 DNA: TGTGCCAGCCGTCACGGGGGACACACTGAAGCTTTCTTT. This translates into CASRHGGHTEAFF.

The chain employs TRBV4-1 and TRBJ1-5, with D possibly matching TRBD1 (5 bases). CDR3 size: 17 residues. V lost 0 bases, J lost 0 bases, and 12 bases lay in between. Germline CDR1 is MGHRA and CDR2 is YSYEKL. Here the CDR3 reads CASSQEGGVHSNQPQHF. The DNA for the CDR3 is TGCGCCAGCAGCCAAGAGGGAGGGGTCCATAGCAATCAGCCCCAGCATTTT.

The chain joins TRBV6-1 to TRBJ1-1; D gene unclear. Per germline, CDR1 MNHNS and CDR2 SASEGT. The CDR3 has 14 amino acids. V shed 6 bases and J shed 0 bases, with 11 bases lying between them. In nucleotides, the CDR3 is TGTGCCAGCAGGTGGGAGTATGTGAACACTGAAGCTTTCTTT. Amino acid sequence: CASRWEYVNTEAFF.

The chain couples TRBV28 to TRBJ2-2, with 8 bases identical to TRBD2. CDR1 and CDR2 (germline): MDHEN, SYDVKM. This CDR3 has 14 amino acids. The junction had 5 bases not matched to a gene; V was cut back by 10 bases and J by 1 base. The CDR3 loop is CATRGGMNTGELFF. The CDR3 DNA is TGTGCCACCCGGGGGGGGATGAACACCGGGGAGCTGTTTTTT.

The chain recombines TRBV18 with TRBJ2-3; tentatively, D is TRBD2 (5 bases). Deletions cut 6 bases from V and 4 bases from J, with 8 bases between. The CDR3 covers 12 residues. In germline, CDR1 is KGHSH, CDR2 LQKENI. DNA of the CDR3: TGTGCCAGCTCGGCTAGCTCAGATACGCAGTATTTT. Protein: CASSASSDTQYF.

This chain joins TRBV7-8 and TRBJ2-1; 14 bases are a match to TRBD2. The CDR3 has 16 amino acids. The V and J ends lost 5 bases and 8 bases, in that order; junction bases with no gene match: 8. Germline CDR1 SGHVS, CDR2 FQNEAQ. CDR3 sequence (DNA): TGTGCCAGCAGCCTAACGACTAGCGGGAGGGCCGATGAGCAGTTCTTC. Its translation is CASSLTTSGRADEQFF.

This clone was picked up a small number of times. V and J are TRBV5-5 and TRBJ1-4, with D perhaps TRBD1 (6 bases). V was shortened by 0 bases and J by 7 bases, with 19 bases between the two germline ends. This CDR3 contains 17 residues. Germline V CDR1 and CDR2: SGHKS, YYEKEE (reference sequence). Here the CDR3 DNA reads TGTGCCAGCAGCTTGGGGACCTCAGGGGCTTACGGTGAAAAACTGTTTTTT. Amino acid sequence: CASSLGTSGAYGEKLFF.

The chain carries TRBV2 and TRBJ2-3; TRBD1 agrees at 7 bases. Germline V lookup: CDR1 SNHLY, CDR2 FYNNEI. This CDR3 is 14 amino acids long. V shed 6 bases and J 0 bases; nucleotides not matched to a gene: 3. This chain's CDR3 is CASSRQGSTDTQYF. CDR3 DNA: TGTGCCAGCAGCCGACAGGGTAGCACAGATACGCAGTATTTT. The whole variable domain, filled in from reference TRBV2 and TRBJ2-3, reads EPEVTQTPSHQVTQMGQEVILRCVPISNHLYFYWYRQILGQKVEFLVSFYNNEISEKSEIFDDQFSVERPDGSNFTLKIRSTKLEDSAMYFCASSRQGSTDTQYFGPGTRLTVL.

The J gene is TRBJ1-5, the V gene TRBV5-1; weak D call: TRBD1 (6 bases). The CDR3 is 15 residues long. V gave up 5 bases and J gave up 1 base, with 13 bases separating them. Germline V gene sequence: CDR1 SGHRS, CDR2 YFSETQ. DNA for the CDR3: TGCGCCAGCAGTCCCGACAGGACGAGCAATCAGCCCCAGCATTTT. It codes for CASSPDRTSNQPQHF.

The J gene is TRBJ2-7, the V gene TRBV9, with 8 bases lining up with TRBD1. Germline CDR1 and CDR2: SGDLS and YYNGEE. CDR3 length: 16 residues. The V segment lost 2 bases and the J segment 3 bases; nucleotides outside the gene matches: 10. The CDR3 loop is CASSVDLGQDHYEQYF. The CDR3 region has the DNA TGTGCCAGCAGCGTCGACCTGGGACAGGATCACTACGAGCAGTACTTC.

This sequence joins TRBV10-3 and TRBJ1-2, with a tentative D call TRBD1 (6 bases). The CDR3 totals 16 residues. Germline V gene lookup returns CDR1 ENHRY and CDR2 SYGVKD. Trimming shortened V by 3 bases and J by 4 bases, and 18 bases separated the two germline ends. The CDR3 DNA is TGTGCCATCAGTGAAGGCAGGGGCAGGGGATCCTATGGCTACACCTTC. It encodes CAISEGRGRGSYGYTF.

The chain links TRBV6-6 to TRBJ1-1; TRBD1 agrees at 8 bases. With V trimmed by 2 bases and J by 4 bases, 9 bases remained unmatched. The CDR3 is 16 residues long. CDR1 and CDR2 (germline): MNHNY, SVGAGI (reference sequence). In DNA form, the CDR3 reads TGTGCCAGCAGTTACCGGACGGACAGGGTGGGCACTGAAGCTTTCTTT. It encodes CASSYRTDRVGTEAFF.

This clone has only a few counts. The chain is built from TRBV10-3 and TRBJ1-2; D gene uncertain. Germline V gives CDR1 ENHRY, CDR2 SYGVKD. This CDR3 contains 12 residues. The V end lost 5 bases, the J end lost 0 bases, and 4 bases lay between the germline ends. The CDR3 nucleotides are TGTGCCATCAGTTCTACTAACTATGGCTACACCTTC. Its translation is CAISSTNYGYTF.

This clone was seen only a few times. The V call is TRBV7-8, the J call TRBJ1-5, with 10 positions matching TRBD1. Losses at the gene ends were 7 bases for V and 2 bases for J; bases not matched to a gene: 23. The CDR3 totals 21 residues. From germline, CDR1 is SGHVS and CDR2 FQNEAQ. The CDR3 bases are TGTGCCAGCACCCCCTATCGGTTGCCGGGACAGGGGAAAATTGGCAATCAGCCCCAGCATTTT. It yields the protein CASTPYRLPGQGKIGNQPQHF. Drawing the rest from reference TRBV7-8 and TRBJ1-5, the complete variable domain is GAGVSQSPRYKVAKRGQDVALRCDPISGHVSLFWYQQALGQGPEFLTYFQNEAQLDKSGLPSDRFFAERPEGSVSTLKIQRTQQEDSAVYLCASTPYRLPGQGKIGNQPQHFGDGTRLSIL.